These 27 T cell receptor beta chains share one sample of origin, sequenced in a study of blood T cells in healthy people across ages (dated by TCRdb to about 2015). The library was generated by 5' RACE. Sequencing took place on an Illumina HiSeq 2500. A second PCR of roughly 7 to 11 cycles was performed with a sample-barcoded 5' primer and a J-beta primer mix. TCRdb passed the public sequencing reads through fastp at Q25 and MiXCR, retaining productive beta sequences. Each entry merges the rows of one CDR3 protein and shows their most common DNA and genes. For this sample the table gives 1,500,000 or so distinct CDR3 sequences, of which approximately 59% were detected only once. Jointly, the top ten make up 6.5% to 8.5% of the sample. The material sequenced was blood. These TCRs come from a young man in good health.

The rearrangement uses TRBV29-1 and TRBJ2-4; unclear D gene. Judging by the DNA end, TRBJ2-5 fits better; the J call may be wrong. CDR3 length: 11 residues. The V gene's germline CDR1 is SQVTM and CDR2 ANQGSEA. CDR3 bases: TGCAGCGTTGCAGCTTTGGAGACCCAGTACTTC. This translates into CSVAALETQYF.

A few counts support this clonotype. The chain carries TRBV9 and TRBJ2-3; tentatively, D is TRBD1 (7 bases). The CDR3 loop spans 13 amino acids. Trimming pared 4 bases from V and 7 bases from J, leaving 13 bases between. In germline, CDR1 is SGDLS, CDR2 YYNGEE. CDR3 in amino acids: CASSQGGLNTQYF. The CDR3 DNA reads as TGTGCCAGCAGCCAGGGGGGACTTAATACGCAGTATTTT.

A few counts support this clonotype. The chain employs TRBV6-5 and TRBJ2-5, with TRBD1 as a possible D gene (5 bases). Germline CDR1 and CDR2: MNHEY and SVGAGI. V lost 2 bases to trimming and J lost 5 bases, with 9 bases between them. The CDR3 runs 13 residues. The DNA for the CDR3 is TGTGCCAGCAGTTACAATAGGGGCGAGACCCAGTACTTC. Protein product: CASSYNRGETQYF.

The V and J genes are TRBV18 and TRBJ2-1; D is possibly TRBD1 (6 bases). V lost 3 bases to trimming and J lost 9 bases, with 12 bases between them. Per germline, CDR1 KGHSH and CDR2 LQKENI. The CDR3 covers 13 residues. This CDR3 is CASSPQGQTEQFF. CDR3 coding DNA: TGTGCCAGCTCACCTCAAGGACAGACTGAGCAGTTCTTC.

This chain connects TRBV20-1 to TRBJ2-1; D remains ambiguous. This CDR3 has 16 amino acids. Germline V CDR1 and CDR2: DFQATT, SNEGSKA (reference sequence). Trimming took 0 bases from V and 3 from J, leaving 15 bases between them. For the CDR3, the DNA is TGCAGTGCTAGAGATAGAGAGGCGGTATTCTACAATGAGCAGTTCTTC. Protein: CSARDREAVFYNEQFF.

Only a few counts were recorded for this clonotype. The chain couples TRBV7-2 to TRBJ2-1; TRBD2 agrees at 11 bases. J gave up 4 bases and V 6 bases, and 5 bases lay outside the gene matches. Germline loops: CDR1 SGHTA, CDR2 FQGNSA. There are 15 residues in the CDR3. The CDR3 spells CASSFSGGGYNEQFF. The CDR3 DNA reads TGTGCCAGCAGTTTTAGCGGGGGGGGATACAATGAGCAGTTCTTC. Full variable domain (rest looked up from reference TRBV7-2 and TRBJ2-1): GAGVSQSPSNKVTEKGKDVELRCDPISGHTALYWYRQSLGQGLEFLIYFQGNSAPDKSGLPSDRFSAERTGGSVSTLTIQRTQQEDSAVYLCASSFSGGGYNEQFFGPGTRLTVL.

The J gene is TRBJ1-4, the V gene TRBV7-9; tentatively, D is TRBD1 (5 bases). Germline V gene sequence: CDR1 SEHNR, CDR2 FQNEAQ (reference sequence). The germline V and J ends were trimmed by 7 bases and 7 bases, with 13 bases remaining between them. CDR3 length equals 13 residues. In DNA form, the CDR3 reads TGTGCCAGCAACCCTCAGGGAGGTGAAAAACTGTTTTTT. Translation: CASNPQGGEKLFF. The full variable domain, in which reference TRBV7-9 and TRBJ1-4 provide the parts outside the CDR3, is DTGVSQNPRHKITKRGQNVTFRCDPISEHNRLYWYRQTLGQGPEFLTYFQNEAQLEKSRLLSDRFSAERPKGSFSTLEIQRTEQGDSAMYLCASNPQGGEKLFFGSGTQLSVL.

This clonotype came up a few times. The rearrangement uses TRBV20-1 and TRBJ2-1; 13 bases line up with TRBD2. Germline V gene lookup returns CDR1 DFQATT and CDR2 SNEGSKA (reference sequence). J was trimmed by 8 bases and V by 1 base; bases with no gene match: 5. The CDR3 totals 15 residues. CDR3 amino acids: CSARAPGLAGHEQFF. The CDR3 DNA sequence: TGCAGTGCTAGAGCCCCGGGACTAGCGGGACATGAGCAGTTCTTC.

This clonotype has more than one count but fewer than ten. Since a much larger clone is just one base distant, this may be a read error. This chain connects TRBV29-1 to TRBJ2-1; D remains unclear. The DNA end is a closer match to TRBJ2-7, so the J assignment may be wrong. The CDR3 contains 14 residues. Looked up from germline, CDR1 is SQVTM and CDR2 is ANQGSEA. The CDR3 here is CSVPTTFSYNEQYF. In DNA form, the CDR3 reads TGCAGCGTACCGACAACTTTTTCCTACAATGAGCAGTACTTC.

Here the CDR3 reads CASSYEGMGYEQYF. The CDR3 DNA reads TGTGCCAGCAGCTACGAGGGGATGGGGTACGAGCAGTACTTC. This rearrangement joins TRBV7-6 to TRBJ2-7; D tentatively reads TRBD1 or TRBD2 (5 bases each). Germline values: CDR1 SGHVS, CDR2 FNYEAQ. The CDR3 contains 14 residues. Trimming cost V 4 bases and J 4 bases, with 14 bases left between them.

This clonotype was detected only once. The chain has TRBV20-1 and TRBJ2-7; no definite D call. The CDR3 sequence is 12 residues long. V lost 6 bases, J lost 3 bases, and 12 bases lay in between. Germline CDR1 DFQATT, CDR2 SNEGSKA (reference sequence). The CDR3 DNA reads TGCAGTGCCTCAGACGCGGACTACGAGCAGTACTTC. Amino acids: CSASDADYEQYF.

The chain uses TRBV3-1 and TRBJ2-4; D is perhaps TRBD2 (6 bases). This CDR3 spans 14 amino acids. Deletions cut 0 bases from V and 15 bases from J, with 18 bases between. Germline CDR1 is LGHDT and CDR2 is YNNKEL (reference sequence). The CDR3 sequence: CASSQDNNPAGLYF. CDR3 in DNA: TGTGCCAGCAGCCAAGATAACAACCCTGCGGGGCTGTACTTC.

J is TRBJ2-5 and V is TRBV7-8, with 7 bases identical to TRBD2. This CDR3 spans 14 amino acids. Germline loops: CDR1 SGHVS, CDR2 FQNEAQ. V lost 1 base and J lost 4; bases outside the gene matches: 3. CDR3: CASSLVGRTETQYF. CDR3 DNA: TGTGCCAGCAGCTTAGTCGGGAGGACAGAGACCCAGTACTTC.

The chain is built from TRBV7-9 and TRBJ1-6; 10 nucleotides line up with TRBD1. V was pared by 1 base and J by 7 bases, with 4 bases of the junction left unmatched. The CDR3 has 16 residues. The V gene's germline CDR1 is SEHNR and CDR2 FQNEAQ (reference sequence). The CDR3 loop is CASSLGQGARNSPLHF. The CDR3 DNA is TGTGCCAGCAGCTTAGGACAGGGGGCGCGAAATTCACCCCTCCACTTT.

The chain is built from TRBV7-9 and TRBJ1-2, with D possibly being TRBD1 (6 bases). Per germline, CDR1 SEHNR and CDR2 FQNEAQ (reference sequence). The CDR3 spans 15 residues. The V gene lost 4 bases and the J gene lost 4 bases, with 16 bases spanning the gap. The DNA of the CDR3 is TGTGCCAGCAGCTATACGCTGGACAGAAGCTATGGCTACACCTTC. Protein sequence: CASSYTLDRSYGYTF. The full variable domain, rest sourced from reference TRBV7-9 and TRBJ1-2, is DTGVSQNPRHKITKRGQNVTFRCDPISEHNRLYWYRQTLGQGPEFLTYFQNEAQLEKSRLLSDRFSAERPKGSFSTLEIQRTEQGDSAMYLCASSYTLDRSYGYTFGSGTRLTVV.

The chain combines TRBV2 with TRBJ2-7; 7 positions match TRBD2. The J call is in doubt because the DNA end fits TRBJ2-5 better. This CDR3 is built from 13 residues. Per germline, CDR1 SNHLY and CDR2 FYNNEI. In DNA form, the CDR3 reads TGTGCCAGCCTAACGGGGGGAGGCGAGACCCAGTACTTC. It yields the protein CASLTGGGETQYF.

This clonotype was recorded a few times. The chain carries TRBV7-2 and TRBJ2-5; 8 nucleotides align to TRBD1. The end of the DNA fits TRBJ2-7 better, so the J call may be wrong. This CDR3 is built from 16 residues. Germline CDR1 and CDR2: SGHTA and FQGNSA. CDR3: CASSLPRTGGSYEQYF. In DNA form, the CDR3 reads TGTGCCAGCAGCTTACCGAGAACAGGGGGCTCCTACGAGCAGTACTTC.

The chain recombines TRBV6-6 with TRBJ2-5; D might be TRBD2 (6 bases). V was clipped by 5 bases and J by 3 bases, with 13 bases between them. Per germline, CDR1 MNHNY and CDR2 SVGAGI (reference sequence). The CDR3 runs 14 residues. The CDR3 DNA follows: TGTGCCAGCAGTGATAGGGGAGGAAAAGAGACCCAGTACTTC. Residues: CASSDRGGKETQYF.

As to this clonotype: The germline gene is not matched at one end of the junction; a read error may be the cause. The chain is built from TRBV3-1 and TRBJ2-1; D is undetermined. The germline V gene has CDR1 LGHDT and CDR2 YNNKEL (reference sequence). This CDR3 region has 16 residues. In DNA, the CDR3 is TGTACCAGCAGCCAAGGTCCACAAACGCTATACAATGAGCAGTTCTTC. Translation gives CTSSQGPQTLYNEQFF.

The V and J genes are TRBV12-3 or TRBV12-4 and TRBJ1-6, with 8 bases aligning to TRBD1. V was pared by 2 bases and J by 3 bases, with 12 bases of the junction left unmatched. The CDR3 is 19 amino acids. CDR3 DNA: TGTGCCAGCAGTTTAAGCCCCTTGACAGGGGCCTTCTATAATTCACCCCTCCACTTT. It encodes CASSLSPLTGAFYNSPLHF.

The chain couples TRBV29-1 to TRBJ1-2; perhaps TRBD1 as D (5 bases). Trimming stripped 3 bases from V and 2 bases from J, with 16 bases between. This CDR3 region has 15 residues. Germline V gene data show CDR1 as SQVTM and CDR2 as ANQGSEA. CDR3 region: CSVELLDSENYGYTF. DNA for the CDR3: TGCAGCGTTGAGCTTCTCGACAGCGAAAACTATGGCTACACCTTC.

This clonotype came up a few times. The junction does not match germline at one end; this may be a read error. V gene TRBV2 combines with J gene TRBJ2-5, with TRBD2 matching over 7 bases. The CDR3 covers 16 residues. Germline-derived CDR1 and CDR2 are SNHLY and FYNNEI. The DNA of the CDR3 is TGTGCCAGCAGTCCGACTAGCACAACGCCCCAAGGGACCCAGTACTTC. Its translation: CASSPTSTTPQGTQYF.

This chain connects TRBV20-1 to TRBJ2-1; the D gene could be TRBD1 or TRBD2 (5 bases each). Germline CDR1 is DFQATT and CDR2 is SNEGSKA (reference sequence). The CDR3 covers 15 residues. V was cut by 6 bases and J by 0 bases, with 15 bases left in between. CDR3 region: CSAPGTSISYNEQFF. CDR3 sequence (DNA): TGCAGTGCACCCGGGACCTCTATCTCCTACAATGAGCAGTTCTTC.

This chain joins TRBV10-2 and TRBJ2-5; TRBD2 agrees at 8 bases. The CDR3 spans 15 residues. V dropped 6 bases and J dropped 3; count of bases not matched to a gene: 9. Looked up from germline, CDR1 is WSHSY and CDR2 is SAAADI. The CDR3 loop is CASSEGAGVKETQYF. The CDR3 DNA sequence: TGCGCCAGCAGCGAGGGAGCGGGAGTAAAAGAGACCCAGTACTTC.

The rearrangement uses TRBV3-1 and TRBJ2-1; D is unresolved. Trimming left V 1 base short and J 10 bases short, with 14 bases between. The CDR3 length is 14 residues. Germline CDR1 and CDR2: LGHDT and YNNKEL (reference sequence). CDR3 coding DNA: TGTGCCAGCAGCCAAGGGGTAGGAATCGGGGAGCAGTTCTTC. Amino acid sequence: CASSQGVGIGEQFF.

This chain connects TRBV25-1 to TRBJ2-3; 7 bases map to TRBD2. Germline CDR1 is MGHDK and CDR2 is SYGVNS. The CDR3 is 16 residues long. V lost 1 base to trimming and J lost 3 bases; unmatched junction nucleotides: 7. The CDR3 DNA reads as TGTGCCAGCAGTGAATGGTATGGCGGGAGAACAGATACGCAGTATTTT. This sequence encodes CASSEWYGGRTDTQYF. The full variable domain, rest sourced from reference TRBV25-1 and TRBJ2-3, is EADIYQTPRYLVIGTGKKITLECSQTMGHDKMYWYQQDPGMELHLIHYSYGVNSTEKGDLSSESTVSRIRTEHFPLTLESARPSHTSQYLCASSEWYGGRTDTQYFGPGTRLTVL.

The genes are TRBV2 and TRBJ2-1; perhaps D is TRBD1 or TRBD2 (6 bases each). V lost 8 bases, J lost 7 bases, and 15 bases lay in between. The CDR3 is 13 residues long. In germline, CDR1 is SNHLY, CDR2 FYNNEI. Here the CDR3 DNA reads TGTGCCAGCTGGGCCCGGGGGCGGAATGAGCAGTTCTTC. Translated: CASWARGRNEQFF.